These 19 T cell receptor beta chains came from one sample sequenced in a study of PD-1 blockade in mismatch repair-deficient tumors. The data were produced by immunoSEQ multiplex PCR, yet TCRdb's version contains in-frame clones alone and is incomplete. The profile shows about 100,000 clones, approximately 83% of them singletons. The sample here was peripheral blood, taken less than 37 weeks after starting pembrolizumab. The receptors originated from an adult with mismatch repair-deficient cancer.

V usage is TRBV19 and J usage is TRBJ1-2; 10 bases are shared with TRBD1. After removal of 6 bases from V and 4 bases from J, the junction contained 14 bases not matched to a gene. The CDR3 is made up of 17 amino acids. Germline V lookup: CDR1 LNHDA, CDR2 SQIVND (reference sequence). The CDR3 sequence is CASSEDRGPRPSYGYTF. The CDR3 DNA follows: TGTGCCAGTAGCGAAGACAGGGGGCCCAGACCCTCCTATGGCTACACCTTC.

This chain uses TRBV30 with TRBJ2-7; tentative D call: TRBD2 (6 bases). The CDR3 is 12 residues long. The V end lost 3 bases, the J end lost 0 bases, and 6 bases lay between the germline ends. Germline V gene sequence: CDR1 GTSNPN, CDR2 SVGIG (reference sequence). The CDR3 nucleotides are TGTGCCTGGAGGGGACTCTCCTACGAGCAGTACTTC. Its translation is CAWRGLSYEQYF.

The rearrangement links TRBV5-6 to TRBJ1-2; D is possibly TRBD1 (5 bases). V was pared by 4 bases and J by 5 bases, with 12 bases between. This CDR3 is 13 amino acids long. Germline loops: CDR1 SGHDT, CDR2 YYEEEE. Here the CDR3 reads CASSPMGPYGYTF. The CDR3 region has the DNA TGTGCCAGCAGCCCTATGGGGCCGTATGGCTACACCTTC.

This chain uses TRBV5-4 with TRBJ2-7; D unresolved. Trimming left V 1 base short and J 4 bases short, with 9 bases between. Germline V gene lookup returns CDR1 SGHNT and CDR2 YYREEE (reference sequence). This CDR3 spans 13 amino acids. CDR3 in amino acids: CASSLQEQYEQYF. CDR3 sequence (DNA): TGTGCCAGCAGCTTGCAGGAACAGTACGAGCAGTACTTC.

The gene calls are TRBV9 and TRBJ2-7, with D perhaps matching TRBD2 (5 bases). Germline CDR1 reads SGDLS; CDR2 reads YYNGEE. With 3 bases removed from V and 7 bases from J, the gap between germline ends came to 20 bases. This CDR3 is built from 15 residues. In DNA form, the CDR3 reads TGTGCCAGCAGCGGCCGGTTGAGGGTGGGGTTAGAGCAGTACTTC. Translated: CASSGRLRVGLEQYF.

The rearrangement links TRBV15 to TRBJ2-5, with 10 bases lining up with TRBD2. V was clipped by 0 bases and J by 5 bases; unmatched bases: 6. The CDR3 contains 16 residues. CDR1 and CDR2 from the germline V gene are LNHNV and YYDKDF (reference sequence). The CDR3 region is CATSRDASGSWETQYF. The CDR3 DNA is TGTGCCACCAGCAGAGACGCTAGCGGGAGTTGGGAGACCCAGTACTTC.

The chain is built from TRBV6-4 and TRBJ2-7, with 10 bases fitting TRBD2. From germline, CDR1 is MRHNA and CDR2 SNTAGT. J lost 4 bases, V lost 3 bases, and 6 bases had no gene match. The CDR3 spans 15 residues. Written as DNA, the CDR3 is TGTGCCAGCAGTGAAAGGACTAGCGGAGAGTACGAGCAGTACTTC. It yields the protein CASSERTSGEYEQYF.

The CDR3 nucleotides read TGTGCCAGCAGCCCAGGGACAGGGGGGGCGGAGACCCAGTACTTC. Its protein product is CASSPGTGGAETQYF. This chain joins TRBV9 and TRBJ2-5, with 11 bases that match TRBD1. After removal of 4 bases from V and 5 bases from J, the junction contained 7 bases not matched to a gene. The V gene's germline CDR1 is SGDLS and CDR2 YYNGEE. This CDR3 has 15 residues.

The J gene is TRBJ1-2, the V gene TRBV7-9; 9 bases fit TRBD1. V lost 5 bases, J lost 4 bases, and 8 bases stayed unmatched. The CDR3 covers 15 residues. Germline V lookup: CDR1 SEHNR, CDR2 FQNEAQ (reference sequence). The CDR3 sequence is CASSKTGGVFYGYTF. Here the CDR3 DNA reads TGTGCCAGCAGCAAAACAGGGGGCGTCTTCTATGGCTACACCTTC. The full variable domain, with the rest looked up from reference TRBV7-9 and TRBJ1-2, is DTGVSQNPRHKITKRGQNVTFRCDPISEHNRLYWYRQTLGQGPEFLTYFQNEAQLEKSRLLSDRFSAERPKGSFSTLEIQRTEQGDSAMYLCASSKTGGVFYGYTFGSGTRLTVV.

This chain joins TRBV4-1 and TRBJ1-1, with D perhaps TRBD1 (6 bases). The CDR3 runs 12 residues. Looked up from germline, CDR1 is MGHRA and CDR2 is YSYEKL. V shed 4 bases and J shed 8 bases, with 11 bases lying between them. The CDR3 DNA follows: TGCGCCAGCAGCCTAGAAACAGGGGAAGCTTTCTTT. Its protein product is CASSLETGEAFF.

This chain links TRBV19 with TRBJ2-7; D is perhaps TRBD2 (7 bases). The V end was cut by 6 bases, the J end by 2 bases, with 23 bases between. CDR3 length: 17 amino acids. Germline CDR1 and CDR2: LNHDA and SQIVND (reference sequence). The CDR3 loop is CASSQRGHSSVPYEQYF. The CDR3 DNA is TGTGCCAGTAGCCAGCGGGGACACAGCTCAGTTCCCTACGAGCAGTACTTC.

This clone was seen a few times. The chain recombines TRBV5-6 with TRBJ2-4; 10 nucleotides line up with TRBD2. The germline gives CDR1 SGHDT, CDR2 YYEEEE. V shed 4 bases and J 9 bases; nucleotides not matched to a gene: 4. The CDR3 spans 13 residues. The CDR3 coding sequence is TGTGCCAGCAGCCAGGGACTAGCGATCATTCAGTACTTC. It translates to CASSQGLAIIQYF.

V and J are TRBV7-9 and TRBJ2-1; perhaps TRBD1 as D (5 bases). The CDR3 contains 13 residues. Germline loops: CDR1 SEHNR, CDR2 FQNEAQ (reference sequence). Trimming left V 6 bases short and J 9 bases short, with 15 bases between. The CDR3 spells CASRPQGGAEQFF. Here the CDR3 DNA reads TGTGCCAGCAGGCCCCAGGGCGGAGCTGAGCAGTTCTTC.

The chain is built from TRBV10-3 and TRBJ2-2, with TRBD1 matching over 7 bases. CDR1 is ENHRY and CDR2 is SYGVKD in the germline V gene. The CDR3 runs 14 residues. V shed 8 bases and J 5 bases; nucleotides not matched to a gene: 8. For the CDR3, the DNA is TGTGCCATCCTCGACAGGGAAAGAACCGGGGAGCTGTTTTTT. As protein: CAILDRERTGELFF.

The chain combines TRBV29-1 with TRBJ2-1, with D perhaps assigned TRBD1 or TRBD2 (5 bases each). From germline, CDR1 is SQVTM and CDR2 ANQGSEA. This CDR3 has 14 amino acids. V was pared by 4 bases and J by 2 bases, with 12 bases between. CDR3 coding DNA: TGCAGCGTTGTTCCCGGGACGACCTACAATGAGCAGTTCTTC. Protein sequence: CSVVPGTTYNEQFF.

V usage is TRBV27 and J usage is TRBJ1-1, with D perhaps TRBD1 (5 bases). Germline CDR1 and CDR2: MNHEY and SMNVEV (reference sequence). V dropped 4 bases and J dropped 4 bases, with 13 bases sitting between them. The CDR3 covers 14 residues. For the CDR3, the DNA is TGTGCCAGCAGTTCCGGCGGGGGGGGCACTGAAGCTTTCTTT. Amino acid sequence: CASSSGGGGTEAFF.

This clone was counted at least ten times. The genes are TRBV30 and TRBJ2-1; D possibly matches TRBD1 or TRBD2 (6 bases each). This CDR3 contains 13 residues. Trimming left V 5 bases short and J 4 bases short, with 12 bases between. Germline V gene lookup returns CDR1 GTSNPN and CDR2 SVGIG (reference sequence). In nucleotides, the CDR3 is TGTGCCTGGGGAGGGGGGTTTTACAATGAGCAGTTCTTC. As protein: CAWGGGFYNEQFF.

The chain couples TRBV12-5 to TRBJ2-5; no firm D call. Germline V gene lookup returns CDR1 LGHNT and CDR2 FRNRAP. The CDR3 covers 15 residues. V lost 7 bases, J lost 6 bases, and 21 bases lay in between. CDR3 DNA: TGTGCTAGTGCCGAAACCTCGAATTCCGCACAGACCCAGTACTTC. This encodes CASAETSNSAQTQYF. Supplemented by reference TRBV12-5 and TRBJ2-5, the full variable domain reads DARVTQTPRHKVTEMGQEVTMRCQPILGHNTVFWYRQTMMQGLELLAYFRNRAPLDDSGMPKDRFSAEMPDATLATLKIQPSEPRDSAVYFCASAETSNSAQTQYFGPGTRLLVL.

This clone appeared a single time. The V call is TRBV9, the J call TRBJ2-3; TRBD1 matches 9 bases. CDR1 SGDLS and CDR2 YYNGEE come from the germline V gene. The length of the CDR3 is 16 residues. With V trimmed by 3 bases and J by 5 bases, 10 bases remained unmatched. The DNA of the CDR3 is TGTGCCAGCAGCGCAGGATTTGGACAGGGGATAGATACGCAGTATTTT. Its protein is CASSAGFGQGIDTQYF.